The rows below give T cell receptor beta chains drawn from one sample of a study of T cell responses to AZD1222 COVID-19 vaccine. Measured with immunoSEQ multiplex PCR; TCRdb has only the in-frame clones, and not every one. The sample has fewer than 150,000 clones; 80% to 95% are singletons. The sample here was peripheral blood, taken on day 0 of AZD1222 vaccination. The origin of the receptors is an adult in good health. The CDR3 runs from the conserved cysteine through the conserved F or W. Each record gives: D gene, clone size, V gene, J gene, CDR3 protein, CDR3 DNA. A D gene is named only where the DNA matches it firmly. Rows may omit the clone size; those that give it use once, few, many or a size class.

.	.	TRBV19	TRBJ1-3	CASSIGLISGNTIYF	TGTGCCAGTAGTATAGGACTGATCTCTGGAAACACCATATATTTT
TRBD2	.	TRBV18	TRBJ2-1	CASSPSSGRANEQFF	TGTGCCAGCTCACCATCTAGCGGGAGGGCCAATGAGCAGTTCTTC
.	.	TRBV7-2	TRBJ2-7	CASSLGGAPEQYF	TGTGCCAGCAGCTTAGGAGGCGCGCCCGAGCAGTACTTC
.	.	TRBV28	TRBJ1-5	CASSPGGRDSNQPQHF	TGTGCCAGCTCCCCCGGGGGCAGAGATAGCAATCAGCCCCAGCATTTT
.	.	TRBV4-1	TRBJ1-5	CASSPLWRGEINQPQHF	TGCGCCAGCAGCCCGTTGTGGCGAGGGGAGATCAATCAGCCCCAGCATTTT
.	.	TRBV29-1	TRBJ2-7	CSVDSGYGEQYF	TGCAGCGTTGATTCAGGATATGGCGAGCAGTACTTC
.	.	TRBV27	TRBJ1-2	CASSLFSGYGYTF	TGTGCCAGCAGTTTATTTTCCGGCTATGGCTACACCTTC
.	.	TRBV5-1	TRBJ1-5	CASSTSGASNQPQHF	TGCGCCAGCAGCACGTCAGGGGCCAGCAATCAGCCCCAGCATTTT
.	.	TRBV3-1/TRBV3-2	TRBJ2-1	CASSQEPGQYNEQFF	TGTGCCAGCAGCCAAGAACCCGGACAGTACAATGAGCAGTTCTTC
.	.	TRBV2	TRBJ1-4	CASSGQVGEKLFF	TGTGCCAGCAGTGGGCAGGTCGGTGAAAAACTGTTTTTT
.	.	TRBV21-1	TRBJ2-2	CASSKAREGAPGELFF	TGTGCCAGCAGCAAAGCGCGGGAGGGGGCTCCCGGGGAGCTGTTTTTT
.	.	TRBV18	TRBJ1-2	CASSREGRKRGYTF	TGTGCCAGCTCACGCGAAGGGCGGAAAAGGGGCTACACCTTC
.	.	TRBV7-2	TRBJ1-5	CASSLNDPRDDQPQHF	TGTGCCAGCAGCTTAAACGACCCCAGGGACGATCAGCCCCAGCATTTT
.	few	TRBV15	TRBJ2-7	CATSSNYEQYF	TGTGCCACCAGTAGCAACTACGAGCAGTACTTC
.	.	TRBV7-8	TRBJ1-1	CASSPDEMNTEAFF	TGTGCCAGCAGCCCGGACGAGATGAACACTGAAGCTTTCTTT
.	.	TRBV5-6	TRBJ1-5	CASSLRSVGQPQHF	TGTGCCAGCAGCTTAAGGTCGGTCGGGCAGCCCCAGCATTTT
TRBD1	once	TRBV7-2	TRBJ1-2	CASSLQGAYGYTF	TGTGCCAGCAGCCTGCAGGGGGCGTATGGCTACACCTTC
.	.	TRBV1	TRBJ2-7	CTSSRILAGRRGEQYF	TGCACCAGCAGTCGGATACTAGCGGGGCGGAGAGGAGAGCAGTACTTC
.	.	TRBV30	TRBJ2-5	CAWSTETETQYF	TGTGCCTGGAGCACCGAGACGGAGACCCAGTACTTC
.	.	TRBV10-3	TRBJ2-6	CAISGDSGANVLTF	TGTGCCATCAGTGGGGACTCTGGGGCCAACGTCCTGACTTTC
TRBD1	.	TRBV6-2/TRBV6-3	TRBJ1-2	CASSYPRTGREGYTF	TGTGCCAGCAGTTACCCGCGGACAGGGCGGGAAGGCTACACCTTC
TRBD2	.	TRBV6-2/TRBV6-3	TRBJ2-2	CASSYASGTTGELFF	TGTGCCAGCAGTTACGCTAGCGGGACAACCGGGGAGCTGTTTTTT
TRBD2	.	TRBV9	TRBJ2-1	CASSVAPTGRAPEQFF	TGTGCCAGCAGCGTAGCTCCGACCGGGAGGGCCCCTGAGCAGTTCTTC
.	.	TRBV28	TRBJ2-2	CVAGTNTGELFF	TGTGTGGCAGGAACCAACACCGGGGAGCTGTTTTTT
.	.	TRBV21-1	TRBJ2-5	CASSNVESTGGQETQYF	TGTGCCAGCAGCAACGTCGAATCCACGGGAGGACAAGAGACCCAGTACTTC
.	.	TRBV20-1	TRBJ2-4	CSVESGNIQYF	TGCAGTGTTGAGAGTGGAAACATTCAGTACTTC
.	.	TRBV15	TRBJ1-1	CATSRNLLGGVGSPSRTEAFF	TGTGCCACCAGCAGAAACTTGCTGGGGGGAGTGGGCAGCCCAAGTCGCACTGAAGCTTTCTTT
.	.	TRBV27	TRBJ2-2	CASSLFGTPTGELFF	TGTGCCAGCAGTTTATTCGGGACCCCGACCGGGGAGCTGTTTTTT
TRBD2	.	TRBV7-3	TRBJ2-5	CASSLTSAETQYF	TGTGCCAGCAGCCTGACTAGCGCAGAGACCCAGTACTTC
.	.	TRBV7-7	TRBJ2-5	CASSLVGERQETQYF	TGTGCCAGCAGCTTAGTCGGCGAAAGACAAGAGACCCAGTACTTC
.	.	TRBV5-1	TRBJ2-2	CASSSLQGANTGELFF	TGCGCCAGCAGCTCGTTACAGGGAGCGAACACCGGGGAGCTGTTTTTT
.	.	TRBV2	TRBJ2-4	CASRQATLGKNIQYF	TGTGCCAGCAGGCAGGCCACCCTAGGCAAAAACATTCAGTACTTC
TRBD1	.	TRBV5-1	TRBJ2-7	CASSFGTGDHEQYF	TGCGCCAGCAGCTTCGGGACAGGGGACCACGAGCAGTACTTC
TRBD2	.	TRBV9	TRBJ2-2	CASSLKSTGLATGELFF	TGTGCCAGCAGCCTAAAATCCACGGGACTAGCCACCGGGGAGCTGTTTTTT
.	once	TRBV2	TRBJ1-1	CASSPRDGQTEAFF	TGTGCCAGCAGTCCGAGGGACGGCCAAACTGAAGCTTTCTTT
.	.	TRBV20-1	TRBJ1-2	CSASLGGYTF	TGCAGTGCTAGTCTCGGGGGCTACACCTTC
TRBD1	once	TRBV7-9	TRBJ1-4	CASSSTGAFRKLFF	TGTGCCAGCAGCTCGACAGGGGCTTTCCGAAAACTGTTTTTT
.	.	TRBV24-1	TRBJ1-1	CATSGSDSPEAFF	TGTGCCACCAGTGGTTCCGACAGCCCCGAAGCTTTCTTT
TRBD1	.	TRBV19	TRBJ1-5	CASSEGQGWQPQHF	TGTGCCAGTAGTGAAGGACAGGGGTGGCAGCCCCAGCATTTT
TRBD1	.	TRBV18	TRBJ1-1	CASSYRGTEAFF	TGTGCCAGCTCATACAGGGGTACTGAAGCTTTCTTT
.	.	TRBV6-1	TRBJ1-5	CASSELGGVQPQHF	TGTGCCAGCAGTGAACTCGGGGGTGTACAGCCCCAGCATTTT
.	.	TRBV19	TRBJ2-7	CASSRDSFYEQYF	TGTGCCAGTAGCCGGGACTCCTTCTACGAGCAGTACTTC
TRBD2	.	TRBV6-5	TRBJ2-2	CASTRLAANTGELFF	TGTGCCAGCACCCGACTAGCGGCGAACACCGGGGAGCTGTTTTTT
.	.	TRBV9	TRBJ2-3	CASSVVWSTDTQYF	TGTGCCAGCAGCGTAGTTTGGAGCACAGATACGCAGTATTTT
.	.	TRBV7-3	TRBJ2-5	CASSIAVEETQYF	TGTGCCAGCAGCATAGCGGTGGAGGAGACCCAGTACTTC
.	.	TRBV2	TRBJ2-1	CASRMDSTHYYDEQFF	TGTGCCAGCAGGATGGACAGTACCCATTACTACGATGAGCAGTTCTTC
.	.	TRBV10-2	TRBJ2-1	CASAGGGLTYNEQFF	TGCGCCAGCGCCGGGGGCGGGTTAACCTACAATGAGCAGTTCTTC
.	.	TRBV10-3	TRBJ1-1	CAISTGNTEAFF	TGTGCCATCAGTACAGGGAACACTGAAGCTTTCTTT
.	.	TRBV5-8	TRBJ2-4	CASSLNVVGEAKNIQYF	TGTGCCAGCAGCTTGAACGTCGTCGGGGAAGCCAAAAACATTCAGTACTTC
TRBD1	.	TRBV19	TRBJ2-2	CASRDRDRAGELFF	TGTGCCAGTAGAGACAGGGACCGGGCCGGGGAGCTGTTTTTT
.	.	TRBV19	TRBJ1-5	CASSPNRLQPQHF	TGTGCCAGTAGTCCCAACCGTTTGCAGCCCCAGCATTTT
.	.	TRBV6-5	TRBJ2-1	CASTLDSYNEQFF	TGTGCCAGCACCTTGGACAGTTACAATGAGCAGTTCTTC
TRBD1	.	TRBV5-4	TRBJ1-2	CASSRRTGGAGNYGYTF	TGTGCCAGCAGCAGGAGGACAGGGGGCGCGGGGAACTATGGCTACACCTTC
TRBD1	once	TRBV4-3	TRBJ2-7	CASSQGTGLYEQYF	TGCGCCAGCAGCCAAGGGACAGGGCTGTACGAGCAGTACTTC
.	once	TRBV6-5	TRBJ1-3	CASRVSGNTIYF	TGTGCCAGCAGGGTTTCTGGAAACACCATATATTTT
.	.	TRBV14	TRBJ2-1	CASSPTPYNEQFF	TGTGCCAGCAGCCCTACACCTTACAATGAGCAGTTCTTC
.	.	TRBV3-1/TRBV3-2	TRBJ1-4	CASSQLTGPQDDRLNEKLFF	TGTGCCAGCAGCCAGCTCACCGGGCCCCAAGACGATCGGCTTAATGAAAAACTGTTTTTT